The clone carrying this TCR beta chain turned up a few times. What it recognizes is unknown. In TCRdb, the RT-PCR reads were re-called with MiXCR into one record per CDR3 protein. The sample shows hundreds of thousands of distinct CDR3 sequences, approximately 15% of them seen only once. The data were taken from a study of response to subunit inactivated influenza vaccine. Germline-derived CDR1 and CDR2 are MDHEN and SYDVKM. The CDR3 sequence is 15 residues long. The V gene end was trimmed by 7 bases and the J gene end by 3 bases; junction bases not matched to a gene: 5. General observations from the study: Few additional T cells are recruited per seasonal influenza vaccination, authors suggested.

This receptor was identified in a man between 50 and 70 years old who received an inactivated influenza vaccine. This chain uses TRBV28 with TRBJ2-7, with 14 nucleotides matching TRBD2. The material sequenced was CD4+ T cells sorted from PBMCs, taken around 25 months after vaccination. The CDR3 spells CASTGLAGGLYEQYF. CDR3 DNA: TGTGCCAGCACCGGACTAGCGGGAGGTCTCTACGAGCAGTACTTC.